These T cell receptor beta chains were read from a single sample in a study of beta chain features in type 1 diabetes. Method: immunoSEQ multiplex PCR; TCRdb's copy keeps in-frame clones and lacks some. The sample includes some 350,000 clones, over 9% of them seen just once. The sample consisted of central memory CD4+ T cells from blood. Every receptor here comes from a man aged 25 to 40 with type 1 diabetes. Both conserved end residues are part of each CDR3. The D gene is left open where the match is weak. For some rows the clone size is stated as once, few or many, or as a class when expanded; others skip it.

j_call clone_size v_call d_call cdr3_length cdr3_nt cdr3_aa
TRBJ2-3 many TRBV10-3 - 18 TGTGCCATCAGTAAGACTCGAGCCGTGACACCTAGCACAGATACGCAGTATTTT CAISKTRAVTPSTDTQYF
TRBJ2-7 few TRBV19 - 13 TGTGCCAGTACCTATCAACAAGGCTACGAGCAGTACTTC CASTYQQGYEQYF
TRBJ2-7 few TRBV5-4 TRBD1 14 TGTGCCAGCAGCTTCCCACAGGGGGCGGACGAGCAGTACTTC CASSFPQGADEQYF
TRBJ2-7 few TRBV6-5 - 14 TGTGCCAGCAGTTACTCACAGGGCGCTTACGAGCAGTACTTC CASSYSQGAYEQYF
TRBJ1-4 - TRBV28 - 16 TGTGCCAGCAGTCCTGCAGGGGTGTCGGGTAATGAAAAACTGTTTTTT CASSPAGVSGNEKLFF
TRBJ2-1 few TRBV4-1 TRBD2 15 TGCGCCAGCAGCCGCGGACTAGCGGCCTACAATGAGCAGTTCTTC CASSRGLAAYNEQFF
TRBJ1-1 - TRBV28 - 11 TGTGCCAGCAATCTTCGCAGGGAAGCTTTCTTT CASNLRREAFF
TRBJ2-5 - TRBV2 TRBD2 19 TGTGCCAGCAGTGGCCCCCAAATTGGGTTAGCGGGCACTCTGGAGACCCAGTACTTC CASSGPQIGLAGTLETQYF
TRBJ2-3 - TRBV7-2 TRBD2 17 TGTGCCAGCAGCTCCCGACTAGCGGGTCCCCTGGCAGATACGCAGTATTTT CASSSRLAGPLADTQYF
TRBJ2-1 many TRBV5-6 - 15 TGTGCCAGCAGCCGGGGGTTAGAAGGAGGCGATGAGCAGTTCTTC CASSRGLEGGDEQFF
TRBJ2-2 few TRBV5-1 - 15 TGCGCCAGCAGCGTACGGCCGGGAAACACCGGGGAGCTGTTTTTT CASSVRPGNTGELFF
TRBJ2-4 few TRBV5-6 - 14 TGTGCCAGCAGCTGGGGCGGGATTCAAAACATTCAGTACTTC CASSWGGIQNIQYF
TRBJ2-3 - TRBV4-2 - 12 TGTACCAGCAGCCAAGATTACGGTACGCAGTATTTT CTSSQDYGTQYF
TRBJ2-2 many TRBV28 - 14 TGTGCCACGCTAACAGGGAGTCTCGCCGGGGAGCTGTTTTTT CATLTGSLAGELFF
TRBJ1-2 few TRBV30 - 14 TGTGCCTGTGCCCCGGGATCCTTGATGTATGGCTACACCTTC CACAPGSLMYGYTF
TRBJ1-2 - TRBV7-9 TRBD1 13 TGTGCCAGCAGCTTATCCGACAGGGATGGCTACACCTTC CASSLSDRDGYTF
TRBJ2-3 few TRBV4-3 - 14 TGCGCCAGCAGAGTCAGGGTTGGCACAGATACGCAGTATTTT CASRVRVGTDTQYF
TRBJ1-3 - TRBV7-2 - 15 TGTGCCAGCAGCCCGCAGCCTCTCTCTGGAAACACCATATATTTT CASSPQPLSGNTIYF
TRBJ1-1 few TRBV28 TRBD1 16 TGTGCCAGCAGCCAACCCGGGACAGGATTGAAGACTGAAGCTTTCTTT CASSQPGTGLKTEAFF
TRBJ2-7 - TRBV7-2 TRBD1 17 TGCGCCAGCAGCCGTGAGACAGGGACCGCCATTTCCTACGAGCAGTACTTC CASSRETGTAISYEQYF
TRBJ2-1 - TRBV7-3 - 13 TGTGCCAGCAGCTTATCGTCCGAAAATGAGCAGTTCTTC CASSLSSENEQFF
TRBJ1-4 - TRBV19 - 13 TGTGCCAGTAGTGGGGAAGTGGAGGAAAAACTGTTTTTT CASSGEVEEKLFF
TRBJ1-2 few TRBV7-9 TRBD1 16 TGTGCCAGCAGCTCGCTAAGACAGGGACTGAACTATGGCTACACCTTC CASSSLRQGLNYGYTF
TRBJ1-5 - TRBV5-6 - 12 TGTGCCAGCAGCTTGCGCAGTCAGCCCCAGCATTTT CASSLRSQPQHF
TRBJ2-5 - TRBV5-1 - 12 TGCGCCAGCCGCCTAAACCAAGAGACCCAGTACTTC CASRLNQETQYF
TRBJ2-4 few TRBV5-1 TRBD2 15 TGCGCCAGCAGCTATAGCGGGAGTGACAAAAACATTCAGTACTTC CASSYSGSDKNIQYF
TRBJ2-1 - TRBV5-1 TRBD1 16 TGCGCCTCATGGACAGGACCCGGAAGAGATTACAATGAGCAGTTCTTC CASWTGPGRDYNEQFF
TRBJ1-1 few TRBV30 - 13 TGTGCCTGGACGACCCGGGGGTACACTGAAGCTTTCTTT CAWTTRGYTEAFF
TRBJ2-5 - TRBV11-2 TRBD2 15 TGTGCCAGCAGCCCGAGATTAGCGGGAGTAGAGACCCAGTACTTC CASSPRLAGVETQYF
TRBJ1-1 many TRBV6-6 - 13 TGTGCCAGCAGTTACTCGAGGCAGGCCCGGCCTTTCTTT CASSYSRQARPFF
TRBJ2-7 - TRBV27 TRBD2 15 TGTGCCAGCACAAAGGGGAGGGGTGGCCTCTACGAGCAGTACTTC CASTKGRGGLYEQYF
TRBJ2-1 - TRBV7-2 TRBD2 16 TGTGCCAGCAGCGTACCGGGACTAGCGGCCTACAATGAGCAGTTCTTC CASSVPGLAAYNEQFF
TRBJ1-1 - TRBV4-2 - 15 TGTGCCAGCAGCCAAGAAGGCAGGGGACGCACTGAAGCTTTCTTT CASSQEGRGRTEAFF
TRBJ2-3 - TRBV7-9 - 14 TGTGCCAGCAGCTTCGGGCCCGACACAGATACGCAGTATTTT CASSFGPDTDTQYF
TRBJ2-5 few TRBV13 TRBD2 14 TGTGCCAGCAGCCTAGCGGGTGAAAGAAAGACCCAGTACTTC CASSLAGERKTQYF
TRBJ2-7 - TRBV5-1 - 15 TGCGCCAGCAGCTTGGGCCCGGACATTCCCTACGAGCAGTACTTC CASSLGPDIPYEQYF
TRBJ2-7 few TRBV5-5 TRBD1 14 TGTGCCAGCAGCCGGGGAACAGGGGACTACGAGCAGTACTTC CASSRGTGDYEQYF
TRBJ2-6 - TRBV4-3 - 19 TGCGCCAGCAGCCAAGAGTCTGCTAGCCGTTACTCTGGGGCCAACGTCCTGACTTTC CASSQESASRYSGANVLTF
TRBJ2-1 few TRBV7-9 TRBD2 13 TGTGCCAGCAGCTTGGGACTAGAAGATGAGCAGTTCTTC CASSLGLEDEQFF
TRBJ1-3 - TRBV9 - 17 TGTGCCAGCAGCGTCTCAGGATATCAGAGCCGTGGAAACACCATATATTTT CASSVSGYQSRGNTIYF
TRBJ1-1 - TRBV5-1 - 13 TGCGCCAGCAGCTTGCTCGATTACACTGAAGCTTTCTTT CASSLLDYTEAFF
TRBJ2-1 many TRBV7-9 - 11 TGTGCCAGCAGCCCGGAGGGGGAGCAGTTCTTC CASSPEGEQFF